Listed below are T cell receptor beta chains from one sample, sequenced in a study of blood T cell repertoires in COVID-19. Generated by immunoSEQ multiplex PCR, the TCRdb table keeps only in-frame clones and is missing some. In the table there are roughly 390,000 clones, around 87% of which are singletons. What was sequenced was peripheral blood. All receptors derive from a woman in her 30s with COVID-19, enrolled during active disease. Both conserved end residues are part of each CDR3. A D gene is named only where the DNA matches it firmly. The listing skips clone size in some rows; elsewhere it reads once, few, many or a size class.

V: TRBV11-2
J: TRBJ2-2
D: NA
size: NA
DNA: TGTGCCAGCAGCTCCGGGGACTCTTGGGGGGAGCTGTTTTTT
CDR3: CASSSGDSWGELFF

V: TRBV30
J: TRBJ2-5
D: NA
size: NA
DNA: TGTGCCTGGAGACTAGATCGGACCCAGTACTTC
CDR3: CAWRLDRTQYF

V: TRBV29-1
J: TRBJ1-1
D: TRBD1
size: NA
DNA: TGCAGCGCTGATCCGGGACAGGGATACACTGAAGCTTTCTTT
CDR3: CSADPGQGYTEAFF

V: TRBV19
J: TRBJ2-2
D: TRBD2
size: NA
DNA: TGTGCCAGTACCGCAGCCTCTAGCGGGAGGGCCGTGTTTCCCGGGGAGCTGTTTTTT
CDR3: CASTAASSGRAVFPGELFF

V: TRBV6-5
J: TRBJ1-2
D: NA
size: once
DNA: TGTGCCAGCAGTTACGCTACGGTTGGGCCGCCTTATGGCTACACCTTC
CDR3: CASSYATVGPPYGYTF

V: TRBV2
J: TRBJ2-2
D: TRBD1
size: once
DNA: TGTGCCAGCAGTGGACAGACAGGGTGGAACACCGGGGAGCTGTTTTTT
CDR3: CASSGQTGWNTGELFF

V: TRBV5-5
J: TRBJ2-7
D: TRBD1
size: once
DNA: TGTGCCAGCAGCACCGGACAGGGTCAGTACTTC
CDR3: CASSTGQGQYF

V: TRBV6-6
J: TRBJ2-1
D: NA
size: NA
DNA: TGTGCCAGCAGCTATGGGACTGGCGACTACAATGAGCAGTTCTTC
CDR3: CASSYGTGDYNEQFF

V: TRBV4-3
J: TRBJ1-2
D: NA
size: NA
DNA: TGCGCCAGCAGCCCACAGGGAGACTATGGCTACACCTTC
CDR3: CASSPQGDYGYTF

V: TRBV19
J: TRBJ2-1
D: TRBD2
size: NA
DNA: TGTGCCAGTAGTATTATGGCGAGCGGGGCCTCCTACAATGAGCAGTTCTTC
CDR3: CASSIMASGASYNEQFF

V: TRBV6-5
J: TRBJ1-1
D: NA
size: NA
DNA: TGTGCCAGCAGTTATCGAACAGGGACCGCCCTTGAAGCTTTCTTT
CDR3: CASSYRTGTALEAFF

V: TRBV10-1
J: TRBJ2-2
D: TRBD2
size: NA
DNA: TGCGCCAGCAGGTCCGGGGGGAGGGGCACCGGGGAGCTGTTTTTT
CDR3: CASRSGGRGTGELFF

V: TRBV7-2
J: TRBJ1-1
D: NA
size: NA
DNA: TGTGCCAGCAGCTATCAGGTGGGGGGGGACACTGAAGCTTTCTTT
CDR3: CASSYQVGGDTEAFF

V: TRBV27
J: TRBJ2-1
D: TRBD2
size: NA
DNA: TGTGCCAGCCACACATTTAGCGGGCCGGGGAATGAGCAGTTCTTC
CDR3: CASHTFSGPGNEQFF

V: TRBV11-2
J: TRBJ2-1
D: NA
size: NA
DNA: TGTGCCAGCAGCTTAGATCGAGCGTTCGATGAGCAGTTCTTC
CDR3: CASSLDRAFDEQFF

V: TRBV28
J: TRBJ2-2
D: TRBD1
size: few
DNA: TGTGCCAGCAGTTTTGGAGGACAGGACTTTACCGGGGAGCTGTTTTTT
CDR3: CASSFGGQDFTGELFF

V: TRBV12-3/TRBV12-4
J: TRBJ1-2
D: NA
size: NA
DNA: TGTGCCAGCAGATTTGGGCCTGATGGCTACACCTTC
CDR3: CASRFGPDGYTF

V: TRBV4-1
J: TRBJ2-1
D: NA
size: NA
DNA: TGCGCCAGCAGCTTCCGGACAGAAAGCTCCTACAATGAGCAGTTCTTC
CDR3: CASSFRTESSYNEQFF

V: TRBV5-1
J: TRBJ2-7
D: NA
size: NA
DNA: TGCGCCAGCAGCTTGGGGCAGGGACTTTCCTACGAGCAGTACTTC
CDR3: CASSLGQGLSYEQYF

V: TRBV12-3/TRBV12-4
J: TRBJ1-5
D: TRBD1
size: NA
DNA: TGTGCCAGCAGCCAAGACAGGGGCCAGCCCCAGCATTTT
CDR3: CASSQDRGQPQHF

V: TRBV7-8
J: TRBJ2-7
D: TRBD2
size: NA
DNA: TGTGCCAGCACCCCTCTTAGGAGGGAGGGGAAGCAGTACTTC
CDR3: CASTPLRREGKQYF

V: TRBV11-1
J: TRBJ2-1
D: TRBD2
size: NA
DNA: TGTGCCAGCAGCTCCCGGACTAGCGGCGTAATCCATGAGCAGTTCTTC
CDR3: CASSSRTSGVIHEQFF

V: TRBV10-2
J: TRBJ1-1
D: NA
size: NA
DNA: TGCGCCAGTACAGCGGGCACTGAAGCTTTCTTT
CDR3: CASTAGTEAFF

V: TRBV2
J: TRBJ2-1
D: NA
size: few
DNA: TGTGCCAGCAGTGAAGGCGGTTTCTTGGAGCAGTTCTTC
CDR3: CASSEGGFLEQFF

V: TRBV6-6
J: TRBJ2-7
D: TRBD1
size: NA
DNA: TGTGCCAGCACCACAACAGGGGACGAGCAGTACTTC
CDR3: CASTTTGDEQYF

V: TRBV5-1
J: TRBJ2-1
D: TRBD2
size: NA
DNA: TGCGCCAGCAGCCAAACTAGCGGGCAGGAGTTCTTC
CDR3: CASSQTSGQEFF

V: TRBV6-6
J: TRBJ2-7
D: NA
size: NA
DNA: TGTGCCAGCAGTTACTCGTCAGGGAACTCCTACGAGCAGTACTTC
CDR3: CASSYSSGNSYEQYF

V: TRBV13
J: TRBJ2-7
D: TRBD1
size: NA
DNA: TGTGCCAGCAGCTTAGGGGGACAGGGTAGCGACGAGCAGTACTTC
CDR3: CASSLGGQGSDEQYF

V: TRBV28
J: TRBJ1-2
D: NA
size: NA
DNA: TGTGCCAGCAGTTTCGGTCAGGTTGACTATGGCTACACCTTC
CDR3: CASSFGQVDYGYTF

V: TRBV18
J: TRBJ2-1
D: TRBD1
size: once
DNA: TGTGCCAGCTCACCAAGGGGGCGCATGAGGGATGAGCAGTTCTTC
CDR3: CASSPRGRMRDEQFF

V: TRBV7-9
J: TRBJ2-3
D: TRBD1
size: NA
DNA: TGTGCCAGCAGCTCGGACAGGGCGACAGATACGCAGTATTTT
CDR3: CASSSDRATDTQYF

V: TRBV11-2
J: TRBJ2-7
D: NA
size: once
DNA: TGTGCCAGCAGCGCTGACATATTCTACGAGCAGTACTTC
CDR3: CASSADIFYEQYF

V: TRBV29-1
J: TRBJ1-2
D: TRBD1
size: NA
DNA: TGCAGCGTCGAGGGACAGGGGATTTCTGGCTACACCTTC
CDR3: CSVEGQGISGYTF

V: TRBV28
J: TRBJ1-1
D: TRBD1
size: NA
DNA: TGTGCCATCGGACAGGGAGGATCGAACACTGAAGCTTTCTTT
CDR3: CAIGQGGSNTEAFF

V: TRBV20-1
J: TRBJ2-7
D: NA
size: NA
DNA: TGCAGTGCTAGGGCAGCCTACGAGCAGTACTTC
CDR3: CSARAAYEQYF

V: TRBV6-2/TRBV6-3
J: TRBJ2-2
D: TRBD1
size: NA
DNA: TGTGCCAGCAGTTACTCTCGAGCAGGGGGCACCGGGGAGCTGTTTTTT
CDR3: CASSYSRAGGTGELFF

V: TRBV28
J: TRBJ2-3
D: TRBD2
size: NA
DNA: TGTGCCAGCAGTTTGGGTAGCGGGAGGGGCCAGTGGACAGATACGCAGTATTTT
CDR3: CASSLGSGRGQWTDTQYF

V: TRBV19
J: TRBJ2-7
D: TRBD2
size: NA
DNA: TGTGCCAGTAGTACTCATAGCGGGAGCTTCGAGCAGTACTTC
CDR3: CASSTHSGSFEQYF

V: TRBV6-6
J: TRBJ2-7
D: NA
size: once
DNA: TGTGCCAGCTGTTTCCAGGCAACAACGCCCTACGAGCAGTACTTC
CDR3: CASCFQATTPYEQYF

V: TRBV6-6
J: TRBJ1-1
D: NA
size: NA
DNA: TGTGCCAGCAGTCTCACCGGGGAGGGGGAGGGCACTGAAGCTTTCTTT
CDR3: CASSLTGEGEGTEAFF

V: TRBV24-1
J: TRBJ1-1
D: NA
size: NA
DNA: TGTGCCACCAGTGATCCAGGGCGAACTGAAGCTTTCTTT
CDR3: CATSDPGRTEAFF

V: TRBV27
J: TRBJ2-1
D: TRBD2
size: once
DNA: TGTGCCAGCAGTTTAAAGTGGCTAGCGGGAGAGAATGAGCAGTTCTTC
CDR3: CASSLKWLAGENEQFF